The rows below give T cell receptor beta chains drawn from one sample of a study of shared clonotypes between healthy human individuals. Using immunoSEQ multiplex PCR, the repertoire was profiled, and TCRdb retains in-frame clones only, with some absent. This table has 1,400,000 or so clones, around 98.5% appearing once. Input material: naive CD4+ T cells sorted from blood. These receptors came from a man aged 25-45 years in good health. Each CDR3 is given with its conserved first and last residue. The D gene is left open where the match is weak.

TRBV5-1 | NA | CASSRIEGETQYF
TRBV6-1 | TRBD2 | CASRFTSGRLNEQFF
TRBV5-4 | NA | CASSEGDQGQETQYF
TRBV6-1 | NA | CASSEWGTFASTDTQYF
TRBV5-1 | NA | CASGGDSYNEQFF
TRBV10-3 | NA | CAISESMLNQPQHF
TRBV18 | NA | CASSGRRTSSGANVLTF
TRBV9 | NA | CASSVATTYEQYF
TRBV29-1 | NA | CSVLGELRWGETQYF
TRBV2 | TRBD1 | CASSQGAYWDNEQFF
TRBV18 | NA | CASSPAGTQGRGYTF
TRBV15 | TRBD1 | CATSRVGGTGNQPQHF
TRBV5-1 | NA | CASSLGFGGQGNNEQFF
TRBV29-1 | TRBD2 | CSARTSAYNEQFF
TRBV6-1 | NA | CASSEASGYPSYEQYF
TRBV20-1 | NA | CSGFTDYEQYF
TRBV5-1 | TRBD1 | CASSWWDRGPGELFF
TRBV10-1 | TRBD2 | CASSETLGGYEQYF
TRBV10-2 | NA | CASSIVGGTGELFF
TRBV7-2 | NA | CASSLQGSSYNEQFF
TRBV9 | NA | CASRDMTGNTEAFF
TRBV29-1 | TRBD2 | CSVEDRRGRAGETQYF
TRBV6-1 | TRBD2 | CASSDAGEGNTQYF
TRBV5-1 | TRBD2 | CASSLAGSLAGGPNEQFF
TRBV13 | TRBD2 | CASSLDLSGNYEQYF
TRBV4-1 | NA | CASSQSSVGTYEQYF
TRBV10-1 | NA | CASTLATSSYEQYF
TRBV18 | NA | CASSPGMAPETQYF
TRBV5-1 | TRBD2 | CASSLSGGGIDTQYF
TRBV7-2 | NA | CASSLVHINQPQHF
TRBV28 | NA | CASSPPGGLSNQPQHF
TRBV30 | NA | CAWSRQEYEKLFF
TRBV5-4 | TRBD2 | CASSETSRDEQFF
TRBV19 | NA | CASSGGTGQPQHF
TRBV9 | TRBD2 | CASSVHPGLRNGEQYF
TRBV5-5 | TRBD1 | CASSGPGQQQETQYF
TRBV18 | TRBD1 | CASSPTGIRQETQYF
TRBV5-1 | TRBD2 | CASRPTSGGMYNEQFF
TRBV21-1 | NA | CEKHPGTTPTGELFF
TRBV14 | TRBD2 | CASSQEYSGTSGRLGGNEQFF
TRBV7-8 | NA | CASSLALVRNEQYF
TRBV28 | NA | CASKLSYNEQFF
TRBV11-2 | NA | CASSLGGRETF
TRBV30 | NA | CAGKRNTEAFF
TRBV6-1 | NA | CASSDKHGTYEQYF
TRBV2 | NA | CASWGYSNQPQHF
TRBV7-2 | NA | CASSNTMTGTFFLFF
TRBV14 | NA | CASSQGVRARYNEQFF
TRBV9 | NA | CASSVWPAIGTGSEQFF
TRBV6-1 | TRBD2 | CASTLAGGVPNEQFF
TRBV6-5 | NA | CASSYDRQETQYF
TRBV9 | TRBD1 | CASSGFRDRGVVRGYTF
TRBV9 | TRBD2 | CASSAGLAGVENEQFF
TRBV28 | NA | CASQRGKLFF
TRBV7-2 | TRBD2 | CASSPHGGGSEQYF